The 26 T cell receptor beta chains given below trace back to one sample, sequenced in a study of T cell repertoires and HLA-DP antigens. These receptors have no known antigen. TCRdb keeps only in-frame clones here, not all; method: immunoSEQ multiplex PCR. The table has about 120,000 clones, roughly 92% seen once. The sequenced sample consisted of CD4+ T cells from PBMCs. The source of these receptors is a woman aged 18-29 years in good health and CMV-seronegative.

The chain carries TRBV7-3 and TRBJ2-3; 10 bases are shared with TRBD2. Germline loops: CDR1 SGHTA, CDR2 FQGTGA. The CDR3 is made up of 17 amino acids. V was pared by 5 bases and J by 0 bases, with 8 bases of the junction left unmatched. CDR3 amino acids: CASSPRTSGTSTDTQYF. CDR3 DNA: TGTGCCAGCAGCCCACGGACTAGCGGAACTAGCACAGATACGCAGTATTTT.

DNA for the CDR3: TGTGCCAGCAGCTTAGCGGGCCTGGATTTTTTCACCGGGGAGCTGTTTTTT. It encodes CASSLAGLDFFTGELFF. The V gene is TRBV11-1, the J gene TRBJ2-2; D not certain. The CDR3 runs to 17 residues. Trimming shortened V by 0 bases and J by 4 bases, and 15 bases separated the two germline ends. CDR1 and CDR2 (germline): SGHAT, FQDESV (reference sequence).

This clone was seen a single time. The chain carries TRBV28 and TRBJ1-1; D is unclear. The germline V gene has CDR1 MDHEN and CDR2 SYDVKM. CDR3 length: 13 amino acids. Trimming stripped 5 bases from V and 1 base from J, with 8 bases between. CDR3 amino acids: CASSTMRNTEAFF. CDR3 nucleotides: TGTGCCAGCAGTACGATGCGGAACACTGAAGCTTTCTTT.

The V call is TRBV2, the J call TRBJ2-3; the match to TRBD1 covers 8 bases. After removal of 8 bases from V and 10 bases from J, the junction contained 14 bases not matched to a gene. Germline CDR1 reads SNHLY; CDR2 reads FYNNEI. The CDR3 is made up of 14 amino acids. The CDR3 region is CASRDRFSTLAQYF. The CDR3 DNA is TGTGCCAGCCGGGACAGGTTCTCCACTTTGGCGCAGTATTTT.

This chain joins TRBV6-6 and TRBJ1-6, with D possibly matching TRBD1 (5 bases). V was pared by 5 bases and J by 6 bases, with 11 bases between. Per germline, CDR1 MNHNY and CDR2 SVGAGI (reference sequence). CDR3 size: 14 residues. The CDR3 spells CASSDRQSNSPLHF. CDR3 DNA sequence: TGTGCCAGCAGTGACCGACAGAGTAATTCACCCCTCCACTTT.

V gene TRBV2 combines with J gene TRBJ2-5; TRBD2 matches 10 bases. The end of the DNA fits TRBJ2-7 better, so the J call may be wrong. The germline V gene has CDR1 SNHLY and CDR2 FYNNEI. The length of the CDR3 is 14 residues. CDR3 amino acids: CASSLLAGTYEQYF. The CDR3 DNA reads TGTGCCAGCTCCTTACTAGCGGGAACCTACGAGCAGTACTTC.

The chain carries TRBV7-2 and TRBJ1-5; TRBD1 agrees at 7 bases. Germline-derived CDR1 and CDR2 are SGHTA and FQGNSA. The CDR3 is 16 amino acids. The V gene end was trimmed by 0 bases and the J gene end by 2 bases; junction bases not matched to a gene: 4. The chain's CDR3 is CASSLAPGQGNQPQHF. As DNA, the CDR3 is TGTGCCAGCAGCTTAGCGCCCGGACAGGGCAATCAGCCCCAGCATTTT.

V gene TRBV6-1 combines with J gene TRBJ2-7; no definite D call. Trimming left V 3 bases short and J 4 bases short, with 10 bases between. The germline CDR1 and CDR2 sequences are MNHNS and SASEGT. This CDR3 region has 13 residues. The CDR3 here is CASSEGFLYEQYF. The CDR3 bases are TGTGCCAGCAGTGAGGGGTTTCTTTACGAGCAGTACTTC.

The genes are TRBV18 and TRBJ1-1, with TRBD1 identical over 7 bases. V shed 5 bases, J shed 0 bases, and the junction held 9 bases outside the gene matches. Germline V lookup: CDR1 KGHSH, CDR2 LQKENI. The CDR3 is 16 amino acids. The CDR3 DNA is TGTGCCAGCTCATCTGGGACAGTCTACATGAACACTGAAGCTTTCTTT. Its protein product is CASSSGTVYMNTEAFF.

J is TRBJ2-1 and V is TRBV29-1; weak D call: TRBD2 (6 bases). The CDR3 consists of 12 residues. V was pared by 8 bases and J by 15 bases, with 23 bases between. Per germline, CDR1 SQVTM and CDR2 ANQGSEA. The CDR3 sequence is CSSGGPGTDGFF. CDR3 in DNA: TGCAGCTCTGGAGGGCCCGGGACCGACGGGTTCTTC.

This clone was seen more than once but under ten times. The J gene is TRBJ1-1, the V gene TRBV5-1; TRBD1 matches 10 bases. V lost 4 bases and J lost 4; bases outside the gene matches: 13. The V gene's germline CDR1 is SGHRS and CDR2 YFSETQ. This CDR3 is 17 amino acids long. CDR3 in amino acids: CASSQLVFRDRGTEAFF. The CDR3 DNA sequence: TGCGCCAGCAGCCAATTGGTTTTCCGGGACAGGGGCACTGAAGCTTTCTTT.

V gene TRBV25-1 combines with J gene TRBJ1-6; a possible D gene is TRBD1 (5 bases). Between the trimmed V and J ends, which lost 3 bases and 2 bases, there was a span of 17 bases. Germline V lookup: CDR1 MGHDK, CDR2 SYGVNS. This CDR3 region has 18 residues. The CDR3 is CASSERPGRGTYNSPLHF. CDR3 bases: TGTGCCAGCAGTGAGAGGCCAGGGAGAGGAACCTATAATTCACCCCTCCACTTT.

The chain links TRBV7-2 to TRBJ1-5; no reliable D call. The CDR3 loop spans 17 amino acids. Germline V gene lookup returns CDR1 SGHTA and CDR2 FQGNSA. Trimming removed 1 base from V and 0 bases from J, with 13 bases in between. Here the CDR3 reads CASSLGSTYYSNQPQHF. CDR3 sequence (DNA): TGTGCCAGCAGCTTAGGGTCGACATACTATAGCAATCAGCCCCAGCATTTT.

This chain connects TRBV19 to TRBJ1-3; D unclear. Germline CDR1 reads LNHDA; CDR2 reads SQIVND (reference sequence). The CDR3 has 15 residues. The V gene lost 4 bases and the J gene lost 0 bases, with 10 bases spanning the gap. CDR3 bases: TGTGCCAGTAGTAACCGACACCACTCTGGAAACACCATATATTTT. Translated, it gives CASSNRHHSGNTIYF.

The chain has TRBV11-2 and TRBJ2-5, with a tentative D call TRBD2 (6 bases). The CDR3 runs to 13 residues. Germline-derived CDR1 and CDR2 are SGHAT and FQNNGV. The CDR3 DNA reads TGTGTCACTGCGCGGGGCGTCCAAGAGACCCAGTACTTC. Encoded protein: CVTARGVQETQYF.

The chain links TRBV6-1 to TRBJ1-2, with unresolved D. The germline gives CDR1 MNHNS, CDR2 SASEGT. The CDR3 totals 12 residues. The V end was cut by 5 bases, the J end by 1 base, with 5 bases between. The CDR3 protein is CASSLVNYGYTF. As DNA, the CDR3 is TGTGCCAGCAGTCTCGTTAACTATGGCTACACCTTC.

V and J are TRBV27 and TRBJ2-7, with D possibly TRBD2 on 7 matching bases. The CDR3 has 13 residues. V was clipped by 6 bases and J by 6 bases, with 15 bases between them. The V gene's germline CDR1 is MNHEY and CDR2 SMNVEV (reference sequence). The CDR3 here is CASSKKGGGEQYV. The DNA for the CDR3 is TGTGCCAGCAGCAAAAAGGGGGGGGGCGAGCAGTACGTC.

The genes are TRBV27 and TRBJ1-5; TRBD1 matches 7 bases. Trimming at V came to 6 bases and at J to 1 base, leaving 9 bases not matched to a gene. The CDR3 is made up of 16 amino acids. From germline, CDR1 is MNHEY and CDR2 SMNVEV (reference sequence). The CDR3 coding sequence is TGTGCCAGCAGCTTGAAAAGGACAGGAAGCAATCAGCCCCAGCATTTT. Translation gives CASSLKRTGSNQPQHF.

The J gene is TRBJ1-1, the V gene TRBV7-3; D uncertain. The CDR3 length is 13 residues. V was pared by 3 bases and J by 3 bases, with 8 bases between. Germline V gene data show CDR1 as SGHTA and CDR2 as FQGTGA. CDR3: CASSLGLDTEAFF. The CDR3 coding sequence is TGTGCCAGCAGCTTGGGTCTGGACACTGAAGCTTTCTTT.

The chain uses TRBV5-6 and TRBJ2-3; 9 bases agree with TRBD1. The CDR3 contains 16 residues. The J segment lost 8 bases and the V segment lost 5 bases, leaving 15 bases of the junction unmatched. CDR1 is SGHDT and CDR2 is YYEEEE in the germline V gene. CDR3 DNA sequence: TGTGCCAGCAGGCCGGGGACAGGGACATTATGGGGTACGCAGTATTTT. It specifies CASRPGTGTLWGTQYF.

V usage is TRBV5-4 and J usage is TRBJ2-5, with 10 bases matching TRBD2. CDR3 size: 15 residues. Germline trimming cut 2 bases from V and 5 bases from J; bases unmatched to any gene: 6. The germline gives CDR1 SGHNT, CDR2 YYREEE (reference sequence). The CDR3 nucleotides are TGTGCCAGCAGCTTCCCTAGCGGGGGTAGCGAGACCCAGTACTTC. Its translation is CASSFPSGGSETQYF.

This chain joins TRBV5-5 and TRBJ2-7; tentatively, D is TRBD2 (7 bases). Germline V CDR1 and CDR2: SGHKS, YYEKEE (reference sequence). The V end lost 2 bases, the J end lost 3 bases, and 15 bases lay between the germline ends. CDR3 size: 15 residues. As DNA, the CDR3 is TGTGCCAGCAGCTTTCAACAGGGAGGGATCTACGAGCAGTACTTC. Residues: CASSFQQGGIYEQYF.

As DNA, the CDR3 is TGCGCCAGCAGCCAAGTCGGGGGCAGGGAGAACACTGAAGCTTTCTTT. Encoded protein: CASSQVGGRENTEAFF. The V and J genes are TRBV4-1 and TRBJ1-1; TRBD1 might be the D (6 bases). Trimming pared 1 base from V and 1 base from J, leaving 13 bases between. The CDR3 runs to 16 residues. Germline CDR1 is MGHRA and CDR2 is YSYEKL.

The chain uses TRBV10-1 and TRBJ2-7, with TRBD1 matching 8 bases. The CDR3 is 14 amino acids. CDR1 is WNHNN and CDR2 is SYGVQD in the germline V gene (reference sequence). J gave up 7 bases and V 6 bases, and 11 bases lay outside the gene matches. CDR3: CASSKPGQAQEQYV. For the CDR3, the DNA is TGCGCCAGCAGCAAACCGGGACAGGCACAAGAGCAGTACGTC.

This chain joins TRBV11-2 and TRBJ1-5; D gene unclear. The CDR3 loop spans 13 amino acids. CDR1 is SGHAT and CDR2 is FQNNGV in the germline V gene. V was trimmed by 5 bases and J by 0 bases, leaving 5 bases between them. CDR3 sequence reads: CASSQNSNQPQHF. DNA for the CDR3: TGTGCCAGCAGCCAAAATAGCAATCAGCCCCAGCATTTT.

CDR3 protein: CASSLRLARETQYF. CDR3 nucleotide sequence: TGCGCCAGCAGTCTTAGACTAGCGAGGGAGACCCAGTACTTC. The V call is TRBV5-1, the J call TRBJ2-5, with 8 positions matching TRBD2. CDR3 length equals 14 residues. V was pared by 5 bases and J by 5 bases, with 8 bases of the junction left unmatched. Germline V CDR1 and CDR2: SGHRS, YFSETQ.